The 30 T cell receptor beta chains below come from one sample, sequenced in a study of T-cell reconstitution after alpha-beta-depleted transplantation in children. Preparation of the TCRbeta library used unique molecular identifiers. TCRdb re-analysed the PCR reads in MiXCR, keeping a single row per CDR3 protein. The sample has around 680,000 distinct CDR3 sequences, about 15% seen once. Here the sequenced sample was PBMCs from the stem cell graft donor, taken from the stem cell graft. The source of these receptors is a human donor who donated a stem cell graft to a child with acute myeloid leukemia.

This clonotype was detected many times. The V call is TRBV20-1, the J call TRBJ2-4, with 7 bases matching TRBD1. This CDR3 is built from 15 residues. CDR1 is DFQATT and CDR2 is SNEGSKA in the germline V gene (reference sequence). With V trimmed by 5 bases and J by 0 bases, 7 bases remained unmatched. CDR3 sequence reads: CSAEDRALAKNIQYF. The CDR3 DNA reads TGCAGTGCTGAAGACAGGGCCCTAGCCAAAAACATTCAGTACTTC.

The chain's CDR3 is CASSQGSGSTGELFF. The DNA of the CDR3 is TGTGCCAGCAGCCAAGGGTCGGGGTCAACCGGGGAGCTGTTTTTT. The rearrangement links TRBV7-2 to TRBJ2-2; a possible D gene is TRBD2 (5 bases). Trimming removed 5 bases at V and 5 bases at J, with 15 bases between. CDR1 and CDR2 (germline): SGHTA, FQGNSA. The CDR3 consists of 15 residues. Full variable domain (outside the CDR3, taken from reference TRBV7-2 and TRBJ2-2): GAGVSQSPSNKVTEKGKDVELRCDPISGHTALYWYRQSLGQGLEFLIYFQGNSAPDKSGLPSDRFSAERTGGSVSTLTIQRTQQEDSAVYLCASSQGSGSTGELFFGEGSRLTVL.

V usage is TRBV5-1 and J usage is TRBJ2-1, with 8 bases aligning to TRBD2. Germline CDR1 and CDR2: SGHRS and YFSETQ. The CDR3 loop spans 15 amino acids. After removal of 0 bases from V and 5 bases from J, the junction contained 4 bases not matched to a gene. The CDR3 DNA sequence: TGCGCCAGCAGCTTGGATGCTAGCGGGCACAATGAGCAGTTCTTC. Amino acids: CASSLDASGHNEQFF.

This clonotype turned up a few times. This chain links TRBV27 with TRBJ1-2; 8 bases line up with TRBD1. This CDR3 contains 14 residues. Germline CDR1 is MNHEY and CDR2 is SMNVEV (reference sequence). Trimming removed 4 bases from V and 3 bases from J; junction bases left unmatched: 4. The CDR3 DNA reads TGTGCCAGCAGTTACAAGGACAGGGACTATGGCTACACCTTC. Translation: CASSYKDRDYGYTF.

This chain's CDR3 is CASYAEPGNTIYF. Here the CDR3 DNA reads TGTGCCAGCTATGCCGAGCCAGGAAACACCATATATTTT. This sequence joins TRBV12-3 or TRBV12-4 and TRBJ1-3, with D unclear. This CDR3 region has 13 residues. The V end lost 8 bases, the J end lost 4 bases, and 12 bases lay between the germline ends.

There are a few counts of this clonotype. The V call is TRBV9, the J call TRBJ2-5; 10 positions agree with TRBD2. Germline loops: CDR1 SGDLS, CDR2 YYNGEE. This CDR3 has 14 amino acids. The junction had 6 bases not matched to a gene; V was cut back by 3 bases and J by 7 bases. The DNA for the CDR3 is TGTGCCAGCAGCGACCTAGCGGGGGTGGGGACCCAGTACTTC. This encodes CASSDLAGVGTQYF. Full variable domain (outside the CDR3, taken from reference TRBV9 and TRBJ2-5): DSGVTQTPKHLITATGQRVTLRCSPRSGDLSVYWYQQSLDQGLQFLIQYYNGEERAKGNILERFSAQQFPDLHSELNLSSLELGDSALYFCASSDLAGVGTQYFGPGTRLLVL.

The table lists this clonotype with a few counts. The rearrangement links TRBV29-1 to TRBJ2-2; TRBD1 aligns across 8 bases. CDR3 length: 11 residues. Unmatched junction bases numbered 2, after V lost 7 bases and J lost 7 bases. The germline V gene encodes CDR1 SQVTM and CDR2 ANQGSEA. For the CDR3, the DNA is TGCAGCGCAACAGGGGGCGGGGAGCTGTTTTTT. Residues: CSATGGGELFF.

This clonotype was counted ten times or more. J is TRBJ1-1 and V is TRBV4-3; D is unclear. This CDR3 has 13 residues. The germline V gene encodes CDR1 LGHNA and CDR2 YSLEER. V lost 5 bases and J lost 0, with 7 bases in between. CDR3 in DNA: TGCGCCAGCAGCTCCTATATGAACACTGAAGCTTTCTTT. It is translated as CASSSYMNTEAFF.

This clonotype was detected ten times or more. V and J are TRBV11-2 and TRBJ2-1; 9 positions match TRBD1. In germline, CDR1 is SGHAT, CDR2 FQNNGV. Trimming cost V 5 bases and J 15 bases; bases outside gene matches: 8. CDR3 size: 12 residues. In nucleotides, the CDR3 is TGTGCCAGCAGCACTACAGGGGGCGGGTGGTTCTTC. Translated, it gives CASSTTGGGWFF.

The chain combines TRBV29-1 with TRBJ1-1, with D possibly matching TRBD1 (6 bases). Germline V gene sequence: CDR1 SQVTM, CDR2 ANQGSEA. CDR3 length: 15 residues. V lost 0 bases and J 0 bases, leaving 11 bases between the germline ends. CDR3 DNA sequence: TGCAGCGTTGAAGATCCTACAGGGATGAACACTGAAGCTTTCTTT. Amino acid sequence: CSVEDPTGMNTEAFF.

Only one count was recorded for this clonotype. The genes are TRBV15 and TRBJ2-3; D might be TRBD1 or TRBD2, each matching 5 bases. V gave up 1 base and J gave up 3 bases, with 14 bases separating them. The CDR3 runs to 16 residues. Germline V gene data show CDR1 as LNHNV and CDR2 as YYDKDF (reference sequence). CDR3: CATSRVPRGVTDTQYF. The DNA for the CDR3 is TGTGCCACCAGCAGAGTTCCCCGAGGGGTAACAGATACGCAGTATTTT. The full variable domain, with the rest looked up from reference TRBV15 and TRBJ2-3, is DAMVIQNPRYQVTQFGKPVTLSCSQTLNHNVMYWYQQKSSQAPKLLFHYYDKDFNNEADTPDNFQSRRPNTSFCFLDIRSPGLGDTAMYLCATSRVPRGVTDTQYFGPGTRLTVL.

This clonotype was detected only a few times. This rearrangement joins TRBV7-6 to TRBJ2-1, with TRBD1 identical over 7 bases. This CDR3 is built from 15 residues. Germline lookup yields CDR1 SGHVS and CDR2 FNYEAQ. Losses at the gene ends were 2 bases for V and 10 bases for J; bases not matched to a gene: 11. This chain's CDR3 is CASSLKTGVKGEQFF. CDR3 bases: TGTGCCAGCAGCTTAAAAACAGGGGTAAAGGGAGAGCAGTTCTTC.

This clonotype has at least ten counts. The chain employs TRBV4-3 and TRBJ2-1; the D gene is possibly TRBD1 (6 bases). Deletions cut 0 bases from V and 8 bases from J, with 20 bases between. The CDR3 has 17 residues. The V gene's germline CDR1 is LGHNA and CDR2 YSLEER. CDR3 protein: CASSQDRGRGPIYEQFF. CDR3 nucleotides: TGCGCCAGCAGCCAAGATAGGGGCAGGGGCCCGATTTATGAGCAGTTCTTC.

This clonotype has at least ten counts. The chain combines TRBV20-1 with TRBJ2-5; D is possibly TRBD1 or TRBD2 (7 bases each). CDR1 and CDR2 (germline): DFQATT, SNEGSKA (reference sequence). The CDR3 loop spans 16 amino acids. Trimming took 0 bases from V and 4 from J, leaving 18 bases between them. The CDR3 DNA follows: TGCAGTGCTAGAGATCAGGGGGGGCCATCGTCAGAGACCCAGTACTTC. Protein sequence: CSARDQGGPSSETQYF.

This clonotype appeared many times. V gene TRBV20-1 combines with J gene TRBJ2-3, with TRBD2 matching 7 bases. The CDR3 is made up of 14 amino acids. The V and J ends lost 5 bases and 6 bases, in that order; junction bases with no gene match: 11. Germline CDR1 reads DFQATT; CDR2 reads SNEGSKA (reference sequence). In DNA form, the CDR3 reads TGCAGTGCTTTCAGCGGGGTCGCAGGGGATACGCAGTATTTT. Its translation is CSAFSGVAGDTQYF.

This chain links TRBV20-1 with TRBJ2-5; D possibly uses TRBD1 or TRBD2 (7 bases each). The length of the CDR3 is 18 residues. Trimming took off 2 bases at V and 6 bases at J, with 28 bases between the two ends. Germline lookup yields CDR1 DFQATT and CDR2 SNEGSKA (reference sequence). The CDR3 loop is CSARSRRRGTVGLKTQYF. The CDR3 DNA follows: TGCAGTGCTAGATCTCGCCGGCGGGGGACAGTCGGGTTGAAGACCCAGTACTTC.

This clonotype occurred many times. V and J are TRBV20-1 and TRBJ2-1, with 7 bases fitting TRBD1. Losses at the gene ends were 0 bases for V and 0 bases for J; bases not matched to a gene: 8. This CDR3 is built from 17 residues. Germline CDR1 is DFQATT and CDR2 is SNEGSKA (reference sequence). The CDR3 bases are TGCAGTGCTAGAGATGACACAGGGGATCGCTCCTACAATGAGCAGTTCTTC. It is translated as CSARDDTGDRSYNEQFF.

In its sample, this clonotype was seen many times. The chain couples TRBV20-1 to TRBJ2-7; possibly TRBD2 for D (5 bases). Germline V CDR1 and CDR2: DFQATT, SNEGSKA (reference sequence). The CDR3 covers 14 residues. V was cut by 0 bases and J by 9 bases, with 18 bases left in between. The CDR3 DNA reads TGCAGTGCTAGAGATCTGGGAGACAATACGAGGCAGTACTTC. Translation gives CSARDLGDNTRQYF.

This chain's CDR3 is CASSVANSNTEAFF. The CDR3 region has the DNA TGTGCCAGCAGCGTAGCTAACAGCAACACTGAAGCTTTCTTT. This sequence joins TRBV9 and TRBJ1-1; D not resolved. The germline V and J ends were trimmed by 0 bases and 2 bases, with 8 bases remaining between them. Germline CDR1 and CDR2: SGDLS and YYNGEE. The CDR3 is 14 residues long.

The genes are TRBV4-1 and TRBJ1-1; D call uncertain. The germline gives CDR1 MGHRA, CDR2 YSYEKL. This CDR3 region has 14 residues. Trimming took 5 bases from V and 1 from J, leaving 11 bases between them. CDR3: CASSSPWRNTEAFF. The DNA of the CDR3 is TGCGCCAGCAGCTCCCCATGGAGGAACACTGAAGCTTTCTTT.

This clonotype appeared a few times. This rearrangement joins TRBV12-3 or TRBV12-4 to TRBJ2-7; D gene uncertain. Trimming removed 6 bases from V and 7 bases from J, with 16 bases in between. The CDR3 extends over 13 amino acids. CDR3 DNA sequence: TGTGCCAGCAGCCCACTCCCGACTCGGGAGCAGTACTTC. Protein: CASSPLPTREQYF.

This clonotype was observed many times. CDR3 nucleotides: TGTGCCAGCAGTTTAGGCGGGACAGGGTATGGCTACACCTTC. Amino acid sequence: CASSLGGTGYGYTF. V and J are TRBV6-5 and TRBJ1-2, with 9 bases identical to TRBD1. V lost 4 bases to trimming and J lost 5 bases; unmatched junction nucleotides: 5. The CDR3 totals 14 residues. Germline V gives CDR1 MNHEY, CDR2 SVGAGI.

The chain employs TRBV7-3 and TRBJ1-2; D remains ambiguous. CDR1 and CDR2 from the germline V gene are SGHTA and FQGTGA. Trimming took 1 base from V and 4 from J, leaving 13 bases between them. The CDR3 totals 15 residues. The CDR3 DNA reads TGTGCCAGCAGCTTAAACTCCGGGGATAGCTATGGCTACACCTTC. Amino acids: CASSLNSGDSYGYTF.

This clonotype was observed many times. The chain carries TRBV12-3 or TRBV12-4 and TRBJ2-2; the match to TRBD1 covers 9 bases. The V segment lost 5 bases and the J segment 7 bases; nucleotides outside the gene matches: 8. CDR3 length: 15 residues. CDR3: CASSPGQGTGGELFF. The CDR3 coding sequence is TGTGCCAGCAGTCCCGGACAGGGGACGGGCGGGGAGCTGTTTTTT.

This chain links TRBV20-1 with TRBJ1-5; D remains ambiguous. Trimming cost V 5 bases and J 6 bases, with 20 bases left between them. Per germline, CDR1 DFQATT and CDR2 SNEGSKA (reference sequence). This CDR3 has 15 residues. CDR3 nucleotides: TGCAGTGCTTCAGAGGCACTGATAACGGTTCAGCCCCAGCATTTT. Its protein product is CSASEALITVQPQHF.

This sequence joins TRBV13 and TRBJ2-5; TRBD1 agrees at 8 bases. The germline V gene has CDR1 PRHDT and CDR2 FYEKMQ (reference sequence). V lost 6 bases to trimming and J lost 2 bases; unmatched junction nucleotides: 5. The CDR3 length is 14 residues. This CDR3 reads CASSFRTGQETQYF. The CDR3 nucleotides read TGTGCCAGCAGTTTTCGGACAGGGCAAGAGACCCAGTACTTC. The full variable domain, its missing parts supplied by reference TRBV13 and TRBJ2-5, is AAGVIQSPRHLIKEKRETATLKCYPIPRHDTVYWYQQGPGQDPQFLISFYEKMQSDKGSIPDRFSAQQFSDYHSELNMSSLELGDSALYFCASSFRTGQETQYFGPGTRLLVL.

This clonotype was counted ten times or more. The CDR3 DNA sequence: TGTGCCAGCAGTCCAGGGGCAGGGCGCTATCAGCCCCAGCATTTT. Protein: CASSPGAGRYQPQHF. The chain uses TRBV28 and TRBJ1-5; TRBD1 is a possible D gene (6 bases). The CDR3 covers 15 residues. Germline values: CDR1 MDHEN, CDR2 SYDVKM. Trimming left V 5 bases short and J 5 bases short, with 16 bases between.

This clonotype was counted between two and nine times. The V and J genes are TRBV11-2 and TRBJ1-1, with D perhaps TRBD1 (5 bases). CDR1 is SGHAT, CDR2 FQNNGV, per germline. Trimming took off 3 bases at V and 2 bases at J, with 13 bases between the two ends. The CDR3 consists of 15 residues. In DNA, the CDR3 is TGTGCCAGCAGCTTTGGAGTGGGGGGAAACACTGAAGCTTTCTTT. It yields the protein CASSFGVGGNTEAFF.

This clonotype was seen at least ten times. This chain uses TRBV20-1 with TRBJ2-5; 9 nucleotides line up with TRBD1. CDR1 is DFQATT and CDR2 is SNEGSKA in the germline V gene (reference sequence). The junction had 6 bases not matched to a gene; V was cut back by 2 bases and J by 5 bases. CDR3 length: 14 amino acids. The CDR3 nucleotides are TGCAGTGCTAGAAAACAGGGGGCCCGTGAGACCCAGTACTTC. Encoded protein: CSARKQGARETQYF.

This clonotype was detected ten times or more. The J gene is TRBJ1-5, the V gene TRBV7-2; D gene uncertain. The germline CDR1 and CDR2 sequences are SGHTA and FQGNSA. The CDR3 has 15 residues. Deletions cut 1 base from V and 0 bases from J, with 7 bases between. The CDR3 DNA is TGTGCCAGCAGCTTAGAGTCCTATAGCAATCAGCCCCAGCATTTT. This codes for CASSLESYSNQPQHF.